The T cell receptor (beta chain) under discussion was sequenced for a study of T cells in localized non-small cell lung cancer. The repertoire was sequenced with immunoSEQ multiplex PCR; TCRdb's copy has only in-frame clones and lacks some. The repertoire holds 50,000 to 55,000 clones, with around 87% as singletons. V was cut by 5 bases and J by 6 bases, with 14 bases left in between. This CDR3 has 15 amino acids. Per the germline V gene, CDR1 is MNHEY and CDR2 is SVGAGI. For this clone: Its antigen is undetermined.

Notes on the study in general: Only one tumor region went through sequencing, so heterogeneity may still be there. There was higher T cell clonality in uninvolved adjacent lung than in tumor, and it was highest there. Longer overall survival accompanied higher blood T cell density.

The rearrangement uses TRBV6-5 and TRBJ1-6, with D possibly being TRBD1 (6 bases). The source material was PBMCs, sampled before any cancer treatment. This clonotype originated in a female donor with stage II lung adenocarcinoma. The CDR3 DNA follows: TGTGCCAGCAGTCGGCGACAGGAGATTAATTCACCCCTCCACTTT. It codes for CASSRRQEINSPLHF.